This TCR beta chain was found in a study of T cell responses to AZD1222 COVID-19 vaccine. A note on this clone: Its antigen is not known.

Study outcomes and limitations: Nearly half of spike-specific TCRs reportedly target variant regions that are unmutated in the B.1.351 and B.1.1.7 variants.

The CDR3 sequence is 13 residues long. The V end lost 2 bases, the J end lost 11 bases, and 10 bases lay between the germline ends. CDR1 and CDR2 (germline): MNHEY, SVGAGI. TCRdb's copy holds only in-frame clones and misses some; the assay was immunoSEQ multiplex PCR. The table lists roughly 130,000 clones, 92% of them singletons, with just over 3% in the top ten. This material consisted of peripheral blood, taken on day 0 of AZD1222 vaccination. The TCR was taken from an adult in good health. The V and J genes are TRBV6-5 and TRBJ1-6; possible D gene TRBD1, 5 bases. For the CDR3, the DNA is TGTGCCAGCAGTTACGTGGGGCAGACACCCCTCCACTTT. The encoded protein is CASSYVGQTPLHF.